Listed below are T cell receptor beta chains from one sample, sequenced in a study of T cell changes during pregnancy in multiple sclerosis. Repertoires were generated with immunoSEQ multiplex PCR, while TCRdb's copy carries only in-frame clones and drops some. The data contain approximately 74,000 clones, 70% to 90% of them singletons. Sequenced here: peripheral blood, sampled before pregnancy. The receptors originated from a female donor with multiple sclerosis, enrolled in a pregnancy study. Each CDR3 is given with its conserved first and last residue. Each record gives: J gene, V gene, CDR3 protein.

J: TRBJ1-2; V: TRBV27; CDR3: CASSSLTGGKHSGYTF
J: TRBJ2-3; V: TRBV10-3; CDR3: CAIRAGQGSTDTQYF
J: TRBJ1-1; V: TRBV19; CDR3: CASSPRQGDGGTEAFF
J: TRBJ1-2; V: TRBV2; CDR3: CASLGNRGLYGYTF
J: TRBJ1-4; V: TRBV15; CDR3: CATQSPTNEKLFF
J: TRBJ1-1; V: TRBV7-3; CDR3: CASSSDRNTEAFF
J: TRBJ2-7; V: TRBV6-5; CDR3: CASSLGTGPTYEQYF
J: TRBJ1-4; V: TRBV7-8; CDR3: CASSTFWGGTLNEKLFF
J: TRBJ2-7; V: TRBV27; CDR3: CASASGPSGMNEQYF
J: TRBJ1-4; V: TRBV11-2; CDR3: CASTINEKLFF
J: TRBJ1-3; V: TRBV6-5; CDR3: CASSYGESGNTIYF
J: TRBJ1-2; V: TRBV6-5; CDR3: CASSYYGSGYTF
J: TRBJ1-5; V: TRBV11-2; CDR3: CASSPTTGDNQPQHF
J: TRBJ2-5; V: TRBV29-1; CDR3: CSVGRDQETQYF
J: TRBJ2-1; V: TRBV2; CDR3: CASATGGSYNEQFF
J: TRBJ1-5; V: TRBV18; CDR3: CASSPRDRGDQPQHF